This TCR beta chain was identified during a study of cytomegalovirus exposure and HLA in healthy donors. Study-level background: Assignment to the Caucasian-associated ancestry cluster applied to around 80% of the approximately 400 genotyped donors. Study outcomes and limitations: Some public TCRs appeared in many individuals, while most sequences were rare. Judged likely to be a sequencing artifact was a cluster of highly shared sequence variants. Per a prior analysis, the majority of TCR beta V segments were productive roughly 87% or roughly 30% of the time.

There are 14 residues in the CDR3. Germline loops: CDR1 ENHRY, CDR2 SYGVKD. Trimming left V 7 bases short and J 1 base short, with 13 bases between. Primers: 60 Vbeta forward and 13 Jbeta reverse. The table came from immunoSEQ multiplex PCR; TCRdb's copy has only in-frame clones and leaves some out. The sample lists some 180,000 clones, about four fifths occurring once. For this clone: Its antigen is not identified.

The sample comprised PBMCs. This TCR was sampled from a male donor in good health and CMV-seronegative. The V gene is TRBV10-3, the J gene TRBJ1-1, with D tentatively TRBD1 (6 bases). CDR3 sequence (DNA): TGTGCCATCACTTCTGACAGGCGGAACACTGAAGCTTTCTTT. This encodes CAITSDRRNTEAFF.